This passage covers 14 T cell receptor beta chains from one sample sequenced in a study of T cells after yellow fever vaccination. TCRdb re-called the 5' RACE reads with MiXCR, one entry per CDR3 protein. The profile shows some 340,000 distinct CDR3 sequences, approximately 12% of them singletons. The source was CD4+ T cells sorted from PBMCs, collected 45 days after the yellow fever booster vaccination. The receptors were sampled from a man younger than 35 who received the YFV17D yellow fever vaccine.

Only a few counts were recorded for this clonotype. The rearrangement uses TRBV7-6 and TRBJ2-2; the D gene could be TRBD1 or TRBD2 (5 bases each). The CDR3 is made up of 17 amino acids. Deletions cut 5 bases from V and 3 bases from J, with 19 bases between. Germline V gene data show CDR1 as SGHVS and CDR2 as FNYEAQ. CDR3 sequence reads: CASSEGTHSGYTGELFF. The CDR3 nucleotides are TGTGCCAGCAGCGAAGGGACCCACTCAGGATACACCGGGGAGCTGTTTTTT.

The chain is built from TRBV4-2 and TRBJ2-3; D is unresolved. The V gene lost 1 base and the J gene lost 2 bases, with 4 bases spanning the gap. The germline gives CDR1 LGHNA, CDR2 YNFKEQ. CDR3 length: 13 amino acids. CDR3 coding DNA: TGTGCCAGCAGCCAAGTGGACACAGATACGCAGTATTTT. This codes for CASSQVDTDTQYF.

This clonotype appeared a few times. The V and J genes are TRBV7-9 and TRBJ2-3; D possibly corresponds to TRBD1 (8 bases). Germline assignment: CDR1 SEHNR and CDR2 FQNEAQ (reference sequence). This CDR3 has 15 amino acids. Trimming pared 3 bases from V and 6 bases from J, leaving 16 bases between. CDR3 sequence (DNA): TGTGCCAGCAGCTTTACCGGACAGGGAGGGGATACGCAGTATTTT. This codes for CASSFTGQGGDTQYF.

This clonotype was counted between two and nine times. The V and J genes are TRBV12-3 or TRBV12-4 and TRBJ1-4, with D uncertain. This CDR3 contains 16 residues. Trimming left V 3 bases short and J 0 bases short, with 11 bases between. In DNA form, the CDR3 reads TGTGCCAGCAGTTTCGGTCTGCCTGCAACTAATGAAAAACTGTTTTTT. This encodes CASSFGLPATNEKLFF.

This clonotype showed up many times. CDR3 DNA sequence: TGTGCCAGCACCCGACTAGCGGGGGTCCATCTCACAGATACGCAGTATTTT. It yields the protein CASTRLAGVHLTDTQYF. The chain employs TRBV12-3 or TRBV12-4 and TRBJ2-3; TRBD2 agrees at 12 bases. V was pared by 7 bases and J by 2 bases, with 10 bases of the junction left unmatched. CDR3 size: 17 residues.

In its sample, this clonotype was seen a few times. J is TRBJ1-2 and V is TRBV12-3 or TRBV12-4; D is possibly TRBD1 (5 bases). The CDR3 contains 16 residues. V was clipped by 0 bases and J by 4 bases, with 15 bases between them. The CDR3, as DNA: TGTGCCAGCAGTTTAGCCGCAACGGGGGAGGCCTATGGCTACACCTTC. This encodes CASSLAATGEAYGYTF.

This clonotype has more than one count but fewer than ten. The chain combines TRBV7-7 with TRBJ1-1; D is possibly TRBD1 (6 bases). V was shortened by 2 bases and J by 5 bases, with 9 bases between the two germline ends. The CDR3 length is 13 residues. The germline gives CDR1 SSHAT, CDR2 FNYEAQ (reference sequence). CDR3 DNA sequence: TGTGCCAGCAGCTTAACTCAGGGGACTGAAGCTTTCTTT. Protein sequence: CASSLTQGTEAFF.

The chain is built from TRBV7-9 and TRBJ2-5; 8 nucleotides agree with TRBD2. J was trimmed by 1 base and V by 6 bases; bases with no gene match: 4. This CDR3 region has 14 residues. The V gene's germline CDR1 is SEHNR and CDR2 FQNEAQ (reference sequence). The CDR3 coding sequence is TGTGCCAGCAGAGAAAGCGGGGGCCAAGAGACCCAGTACTTC. It encodes CASRESGGQETQYF.

This sequence joins TRBV24-1 and TRBJ2-5; no clear D gene. Germline CDR1 is KGHDR and CDR2 is SFDVKD. V lost 3 bases and J lost 1, with 14 bases in between. This CDR3 contains 16 residues. The CDR3 loop is CATSDPVGGGQETQYF. In nucleotides, the CDR3 is TGTGCCACCAGTGATCCCGTGGGTGGCGGCCAAGAGACCCAGTACTTC.

The V gene is TRBV19, the J gene TRBJ1-2; the D is unclear. V was shortened by 6 bases and J by 3 bases, with 5 bases between the two germline ends. Looked up from germline, CDR1 is LNHDA and CDR2 is SQIVND (reference sequence). The CDR3 is 11 amino acids. The chain's CDR3 is CASRRYYGYTF. Written as DNA, the CDR3 is TGTGCCAGTAGGCGTTACTATGGCTACACCTTC.

This clonotype was counted only a few times. The chain couples TRBV12-3 or TRBV12-4 to TRBJ2-2; D unclear. V lost 6 bases to trimming and J lost 0 bases, with 5 bases between them. The CDR3 is 13 amino acids. The CDR3 nucleotides are TGTGCCAGCAGAAGAGCGAACACCGGGGAGCTGTTTTTT. It encodes CASRRANTGELFF.

A few counts support this clonotype. The V call is TRBV2, the J call TRBJ2-2; D gene unclear. The CDR3 covers 13 residues. The V gene lost 0 bases and the J gene lost 6 bases, with 5 bases spanning the gap. The V gene's germline CDR1 is SNHLY and CDR2 FYNNEI. The chain's CDR3 is CASSEAQAGELFF. CDR3 nucleotide sequence: TGTGCCAGCAGTGAAGCGCAAGCCGGGGAGCTGTTTTTT. Using reference TRBV2 and TRBJ2-2 for the parts outside the CDR3, the full variable domain is EPEVTQTPSHQVTQMGQEVILRCVPISNHLYFYWYRQILGQKVEFLVSFYNNEISEKSEIFDDQFSVERPDGSNFTLKIRSTKLEDSAMYFCASSEAQAGELFFGEGSRLTVL.

This clonotype was recorded a few times. This rearrangement joins TRBV5-1 to TRBJ1-5; 11 bases map to TRBD1. The CDR3 has 16 residues. The germline V gene encodes CDR1 SGHRS and CDR2 YFSETQ. Trimming cost V 3 bases and J 1 base; bases outside gene matches: 3. This chain's CDR3 is CASSWGQGGSNQPQHF. CDR3 in DNA: TGCGCCAGCAGCTGGGGACAGGGGGGAAGCAATCAGCCCCAGCATTTT.

In this sample, this clonotype turned up many times. The chain uses TRBV7-9 and TRBJ2-1; no clear D. The CDR3 covers 15 residues. V was trimmed by 2 bases and J by 0 bases, leaving 8 bases between them. CDR1 is SEHNR and CDR2 is FQNEAQ in the germline V gene (reference sequence). Here the CDR3 reads CASSLSLSSYNEQFF. As DNA, the CDR3 is TGTGCCAGCAGCTTAAGCCTAAGCTCCTACAATGAGCAGTTCTTC.